Reported below is one T cell receptor (beta chain). Antigen unknown. The TCR beta profiling, which covered VDJ combination and CDR3 sequence, was carried out using genomic DNA as the template. TCRdb used MiXCR to reprocess the reads, holding one entry per CDR3 protein. This sample has some 170,000 distinct CDR3 sequences; roughly 47% occur once, and the top ten carry about 1.1%. These data belong to a study of CD8+CD57+ T cells in acquired aplastic anemia. Study-level results: Roughly 27 sequences, all CD8+ CDR3, were shared between patients and controls. Patients and healthy controls showed no significant CD8+ Simpson's diversity difference.

CDR1 is SGHTA and CDR2 is FQGNSA in the germline V gene. This CDR3 has 16 residues. Trimming removed 1 base at V and 5 bases at J, with 18 bases between. The specimen sequenced was sorted CD4+, CD8+, or CD8+CD57+ T cells (not recorded which) from PBMCs. The receptor was derived from a human donor in good health. The chain recombines TRBV7-2 with TRBJ2-7, with a possible D match to TRBD1 (6 bases). Here the CDR3 DNA reads TGTGCCAGCAGCTTAGTCGCTACGGGACAAACCCACGAGCAGTACTTC. This sequence encodes CASSLVATGQTHEQYF.